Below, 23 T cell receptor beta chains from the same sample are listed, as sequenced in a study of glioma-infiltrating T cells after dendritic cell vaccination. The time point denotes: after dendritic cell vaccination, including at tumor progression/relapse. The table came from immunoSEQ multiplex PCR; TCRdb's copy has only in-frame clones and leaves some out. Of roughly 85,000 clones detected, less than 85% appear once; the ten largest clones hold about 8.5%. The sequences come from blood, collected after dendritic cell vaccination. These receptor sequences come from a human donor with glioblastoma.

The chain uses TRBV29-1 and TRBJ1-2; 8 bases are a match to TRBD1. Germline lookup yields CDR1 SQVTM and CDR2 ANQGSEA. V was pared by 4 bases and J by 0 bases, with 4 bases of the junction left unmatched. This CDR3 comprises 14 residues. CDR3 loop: CSVGTGFTNYGYTF. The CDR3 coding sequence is TGCAGCGTTGGGACAGGGTTTACTAACTATGGCTACACCTTC.

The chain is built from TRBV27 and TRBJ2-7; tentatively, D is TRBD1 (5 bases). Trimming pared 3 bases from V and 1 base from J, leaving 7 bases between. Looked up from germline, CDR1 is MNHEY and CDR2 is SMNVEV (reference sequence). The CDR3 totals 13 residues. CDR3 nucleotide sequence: TGTGCCAGCAGTTTCGCAGGGTCCTACGAGCAGTACTTC. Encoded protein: CASSFAGSYEQYF.

The CDR3 loop reads CASSLGGEGGEQFF. The CDR3 nucleotides read TGTGCCAGCAGTTTGGGAGGGGAAGGGGGAGAGCAGTTCTTC. The chain employs TRBV28 and TRBJ2-1; a weak D match, TRBD2 (7 bases). Germline V CDR1 and CDR2: MDHEN, SYDVKM. This CDR3 is 14 amino acids long. V was cut by 3 bases and J by 10 bases, with 16 bases left in between.

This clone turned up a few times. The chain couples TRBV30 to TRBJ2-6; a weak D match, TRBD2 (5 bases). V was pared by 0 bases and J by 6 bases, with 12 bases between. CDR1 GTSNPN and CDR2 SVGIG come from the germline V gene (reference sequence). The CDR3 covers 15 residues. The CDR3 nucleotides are TGTGCCTGGAGTGTACTCGGGGTCGAGGCCAACGTCCTGACTTTC. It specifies CAWSVLGVEANVLTF.

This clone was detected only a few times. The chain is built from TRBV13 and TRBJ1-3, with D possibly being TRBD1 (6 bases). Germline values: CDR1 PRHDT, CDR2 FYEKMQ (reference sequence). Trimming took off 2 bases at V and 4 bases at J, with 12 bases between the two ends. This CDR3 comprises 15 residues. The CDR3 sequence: CASSLSSQGGNTIYF. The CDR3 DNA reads TGTGCCAGCAGCTTAAGTTCACAGGGAGGAAACACCATATATTTT.

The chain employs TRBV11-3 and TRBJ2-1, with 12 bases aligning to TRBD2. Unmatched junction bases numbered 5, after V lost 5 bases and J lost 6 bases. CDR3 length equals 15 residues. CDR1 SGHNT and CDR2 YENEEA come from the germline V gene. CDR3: CASSHLAGGINEQFF. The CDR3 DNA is TGTGCCAGCAGCCACCTAGCGGGGGGGATCAATGAGCAGTTCTTC.

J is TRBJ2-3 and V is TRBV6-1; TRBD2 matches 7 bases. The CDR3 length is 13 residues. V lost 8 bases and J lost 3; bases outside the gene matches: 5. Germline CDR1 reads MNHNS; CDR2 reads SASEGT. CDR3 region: CASRVGGTDTQYF. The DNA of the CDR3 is TGTGCCAGCCGCGTGGGAGGGACAGATACGCAGTATTTT.

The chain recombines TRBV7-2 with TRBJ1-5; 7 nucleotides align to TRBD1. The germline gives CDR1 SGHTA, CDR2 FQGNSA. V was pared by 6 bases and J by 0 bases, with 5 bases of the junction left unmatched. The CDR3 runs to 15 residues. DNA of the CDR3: TGTGCCAGCAGTCGGGACAGTTATAGCAATCAGCCCCAGCATTTT. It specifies CASSRDSYSNQPQHF.

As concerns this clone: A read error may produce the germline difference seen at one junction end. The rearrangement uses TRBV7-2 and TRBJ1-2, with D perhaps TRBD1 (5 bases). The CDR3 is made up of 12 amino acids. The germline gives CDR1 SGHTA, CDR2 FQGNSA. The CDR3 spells CVSSPGFSGYTF. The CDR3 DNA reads TGTGTCAGCAGCCCAGGGTTTTCCGGCTACACCTTC. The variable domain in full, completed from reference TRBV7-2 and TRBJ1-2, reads GAGVSQSPSNKVTEKGKDVELRCDPISGHTALYWYRQSLGQGLEFLIYFQGNSAPDKSGLPSDRFSAERTGGSVSTLTIQRTQQEDSAVYLCVSSPGFSGYTFGSGTRLTVV.

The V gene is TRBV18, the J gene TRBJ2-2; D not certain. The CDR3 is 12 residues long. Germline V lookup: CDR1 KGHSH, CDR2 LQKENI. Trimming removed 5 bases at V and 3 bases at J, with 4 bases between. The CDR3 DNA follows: TGTGCCAGCTCAACAGACACCGGGGAGCTGTTTTTT. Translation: CASSTDTGELFF.

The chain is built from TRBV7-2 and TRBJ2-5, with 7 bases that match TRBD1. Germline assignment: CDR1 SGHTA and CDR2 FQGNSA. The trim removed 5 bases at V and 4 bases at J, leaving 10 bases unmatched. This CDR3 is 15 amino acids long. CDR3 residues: CASSTNRGGRETQYF. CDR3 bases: TGTGCCAGCAGCACAAACAGGGGTGGGAGAGAGACCCAGTACTTC. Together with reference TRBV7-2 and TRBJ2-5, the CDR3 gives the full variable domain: GAGVSQSPSNKVTEKGKDVELRCDPISGHTALYWYRQSLGQGLEFLIYFQGNSAPDKSGLPSDRFSAERTGGSVSTLTIQRTQQEDSAVYLCASSTNRGGRETQYFGPGTRLLVL.

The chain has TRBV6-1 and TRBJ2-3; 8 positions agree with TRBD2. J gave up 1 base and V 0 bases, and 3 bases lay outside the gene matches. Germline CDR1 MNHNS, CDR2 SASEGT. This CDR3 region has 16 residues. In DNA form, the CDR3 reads TGTGCCAGCAGTGAAGCTAGCGGGATTGGCACAGATACGCAGTATTTT. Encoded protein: CASSEASGIGTDTQYF.

This CDR3 reads CASSLFGLTRVLTQYF. As DNA, the CDR3 is TGTGCCAGCAGCTTGTTCGGCCTTACCAGGGTCCTGACCCAGTACTTC. The chain carries TRBV5-6 and TRBJ2-5, with a possible D match to TRBD1 (5 bases). V was shortened by 1 base and J by 7 bases, with 20 bases between the two germline ends. The CDR3 spans 16 residues. Per germline, CDR1 SGHDT and CDR2 YYEEEE. The whole variable domain, remainder taken from reference TRBV5-6 and TRBJ2-5, is DAGVTQSPTHLIKTRGQQVTLRCSPKSGHDTVSWYQQALGQGPQFIFQYYEEEERQRGNFPDRFSGHQFPNYSSELNVNALLLGDSALYLCASSLFGLTRVLTQYFGPGTRLLVL.

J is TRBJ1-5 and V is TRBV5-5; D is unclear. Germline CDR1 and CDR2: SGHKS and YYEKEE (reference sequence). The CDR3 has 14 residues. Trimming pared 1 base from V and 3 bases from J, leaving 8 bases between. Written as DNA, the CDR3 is TGTGCCAGCAGCTTGACCGGGAACAATCAGCCCCAGCATTTT. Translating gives CASSLTGNNQPQHF.

CDR3 in amino acids: CASSPPDRVREQYF. The CDR3 DNA reads as TGTGCCAGCAGCCCTCCGGACAGGGTACGCGAGCAGTACTTC. The rearrangement links TRBV7-2 to TRBJ2-7; TRBD1 matches at 8 bases. CDR1 and CDR2 from the germline V gene are SGHTA and FQGNSA. CDR3 length equals 14 residues. Trimming cost V 5 bases and J 6 bases; bases outside gene matches: 9.

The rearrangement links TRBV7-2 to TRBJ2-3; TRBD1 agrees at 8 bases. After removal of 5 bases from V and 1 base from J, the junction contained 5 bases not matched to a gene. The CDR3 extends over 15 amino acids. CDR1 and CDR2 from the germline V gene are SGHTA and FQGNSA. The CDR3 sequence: CASSVQGGGTDTQYF. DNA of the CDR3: TGTGCCAGCAGCGTACAGGGGGGCGGCACAGATACGCAGTATTTT.

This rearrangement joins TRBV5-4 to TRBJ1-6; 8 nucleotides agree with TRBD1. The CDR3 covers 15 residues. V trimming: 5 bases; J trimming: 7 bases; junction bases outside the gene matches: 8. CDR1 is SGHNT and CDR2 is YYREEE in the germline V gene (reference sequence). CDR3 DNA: TGTGCCAGCAGGATAACCGGGACAGGCAATTCACCCCTCCACTTT. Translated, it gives CASRITGTGNSPLHF.

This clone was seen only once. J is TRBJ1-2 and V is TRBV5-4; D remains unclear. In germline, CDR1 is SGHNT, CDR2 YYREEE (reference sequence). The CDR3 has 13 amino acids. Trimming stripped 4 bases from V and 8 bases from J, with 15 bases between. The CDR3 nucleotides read TGTGCCAGCAGCCCCAGGAGGGTTGGCGGCTACACCTTC. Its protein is CASSPRRVGGYTF.

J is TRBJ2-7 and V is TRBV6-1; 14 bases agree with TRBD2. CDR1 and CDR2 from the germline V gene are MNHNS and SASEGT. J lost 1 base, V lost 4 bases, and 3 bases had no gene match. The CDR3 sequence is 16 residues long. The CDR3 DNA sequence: TGTGCCAGCAGTGGGGGACTAGCGGGAGTATCCTACGAGCAGTACTTC. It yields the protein CASSGGLAGVSYEQYF.

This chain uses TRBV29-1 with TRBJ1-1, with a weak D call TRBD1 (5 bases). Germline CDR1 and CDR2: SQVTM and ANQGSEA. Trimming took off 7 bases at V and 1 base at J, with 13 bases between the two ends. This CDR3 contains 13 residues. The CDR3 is CSERGRGNTEAFF. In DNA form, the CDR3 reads TGCAGCGAAAGGGGTAGGGGGAACACTGAAGCTTTCTTT.

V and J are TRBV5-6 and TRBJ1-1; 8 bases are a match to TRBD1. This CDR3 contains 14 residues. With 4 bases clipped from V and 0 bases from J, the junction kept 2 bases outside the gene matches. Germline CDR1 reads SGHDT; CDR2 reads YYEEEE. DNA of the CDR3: TGTGCCAGCAGCAGGACAGGGTTGAACACTGAAGCTTTCTTT. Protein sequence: CASSRTGLNTEAFF.

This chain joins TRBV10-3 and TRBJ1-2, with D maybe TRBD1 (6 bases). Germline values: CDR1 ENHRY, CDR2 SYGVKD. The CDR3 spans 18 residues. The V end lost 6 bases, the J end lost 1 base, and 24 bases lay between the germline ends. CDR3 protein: CAISPKKNWTENNYGYTF. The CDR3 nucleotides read TGTGCCATCAGCCCAAAAAAAAACTGGACAGAAAATAACTATGGCTACACCTTC.

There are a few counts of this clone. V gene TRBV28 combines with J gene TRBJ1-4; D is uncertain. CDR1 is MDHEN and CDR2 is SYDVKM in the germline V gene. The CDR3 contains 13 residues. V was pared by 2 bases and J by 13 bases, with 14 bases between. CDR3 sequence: CASSLRELYVLFF. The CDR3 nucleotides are TGTGCCAGCAGTTTAAGGGAGCTGTACGTACTGTTTTTT.